The subject of this entry is one T cell receptor beta chain. The antigen remains undetermined. The PCR contained 60 Vbeta and 13 Jbeta primers. Method: immunoSEQ multiplex PCR; TCRdb's copy keeps in-frame clones and lacks some. The table lists about 97,000 clones, roughly three quarters of them singletons. The record originates from a study of cytomegalovirus exposure and HLA in healthy donors. Study-wide context: Within an early data release were 65 million to 90 million unique TCRs drawn from HLA-typed donors.

Overall study findings and caveats: Productive rates of about 90% or about 30% were seen for most TCR beta V segments in an earlier analysis. Across donors, sequencing depth was assumed by presence/absence analyses to be roughly uniform. It was 150 to 200 TCR beta chains that were listed as cytomegalovirus-associated.

This clonotype was sampled from a male donor in good health and CMV-seropositive. Sequencing used PBMCs.

This CDR3 is CASSFEGGTKNIQYF. CDR3 coding DNA: TGCGCCAGCAGCTTTGAGGGTGGAACCAAAAACATTCAGTACTTC. V gene TRBV5-1 combines with J gene TRBJ2-4; possibly TRBD2 for D (5 bases). Germline V gene lookup returns CDR1 SGHRS and CDR2 YFSETQ. The CDR3 loop spans 15 amino acids. V shed 2 bases and J shed 2 bases, with 11 bases lying between them.